These 5 T cell receptor beta chains were sequenced from one sample in a study of cytomegalovirus exposure and HLA in healthy donors. The PCR made use of 60 Vbeta and 13 Jbeta primers. Produced via immunoSEQ multiplex PCR; TCRdb's table is partial and in-frame only. The table lists about 160,000 clones, roughly 82% of them singletons. Sequencing was performed on PBMCs. These receptors were obtained from a man aged 50 to 59 in good health and CMV-seropositive.

The V call is TRBV10-2, the J call TRBJ1-1; D is undetermined. V lost 4 bases to trimming and J lost 1 base, with 7 bases between them. The CDR3 loop spans 13 amino acids. Germline lookup yields CDR1 WSHSY and CDR2 SAAADI. CDR3 protein: CASSAVRNTEAFF. The CDR3 DNA follows: TGCGCCAGCAGTGCCGTCAGGAACACTGAAGCTTTCTTT.

The DNA of the CDR3 is TGTGCCAGCAGCTTGGGGACAGGGTCAGATACGCAGTATTTT. Protein: CASSLGTGSDTQYF. The V gene is TRBV7-7, the J gene TRBJ2-3; 9 bases line up with TRBD1. Unmatched junction bases numbered 2, after V lost 3 bases and J lost 4 bases. The CDR3 totals 14 residues. The germline gives CDR1 SSHAT, CDR2 FNYEAQ (reference sequence). Full variable domain (outside the CDR3, taken from reference TRBV7-7 and TRBJ2-3): GAGVSQSPRYKVTKRGQDVTLRCDPISSHATLYWYQQALGQGPEFLTYFNYEAQPDKSGLPSDRFSAERPEGSISTLTIQRTEQRDSAMYRCASSLGTGSDTQYFGPGTRLTVL.

Notes on this clone: At the DNA level, this CDR3 is encoded by other sequences in the same sample as well. The chain recombines TRBV27 with TRBJ2-3; D is perhaps TRBD2 (5 bases). In germline, CDR1 is MNHEY, CDR2 SMNVEV (reference sequence). The ends were cut back, 3 bases at V and 4 bases at J, with 11 bases in the middle. This CDR3 is built from 14 residues. The CDR3 DNA is TGTGCCAGCAGTTTTCGGCCGAGGGCAGATACGCAGTATTTT. Protein sequence: CASSFRPRADTQYF.

This clone occurred once. The rearrangement uses TRBV19 and TRBJ2-1; 10 bases map to TRBD2. This CDR3 has 15 residues. The junction had 12 bases not matched to a gene; V was cut back by 7 bases and J by 9 bases. Germline V gene lookup returns CDR1 LNHDA and CDR2 SQIVND (reference sequence). For the CDR3, the DNA is TGTGCCAGTACCTCAAGCGGGAGGGCCAGGGGTGAGCAGTTCTTC. This sequence encodes CASTSSGRARGEQFF.

V gene TRBV5-1 combines with J gene TRBJ2-2, with a possible D match to TRBD2 (6 bases). The V gene lost 0 bases and the J gene lost 5 bases, with 14 bases spanning the gap. The CDR3 contains 16 residues. Germline V gene lookup returns CDR1 SGHRS and CDR2 YFSETQ. CDR3 sequence reads: CASSLGSKGRTGELFF. The CDR3 DNA follows: TGCGCCAGCAGCTTGGGATCCAAGGGGAGGACCGGGGAGCTGTTTTTT.